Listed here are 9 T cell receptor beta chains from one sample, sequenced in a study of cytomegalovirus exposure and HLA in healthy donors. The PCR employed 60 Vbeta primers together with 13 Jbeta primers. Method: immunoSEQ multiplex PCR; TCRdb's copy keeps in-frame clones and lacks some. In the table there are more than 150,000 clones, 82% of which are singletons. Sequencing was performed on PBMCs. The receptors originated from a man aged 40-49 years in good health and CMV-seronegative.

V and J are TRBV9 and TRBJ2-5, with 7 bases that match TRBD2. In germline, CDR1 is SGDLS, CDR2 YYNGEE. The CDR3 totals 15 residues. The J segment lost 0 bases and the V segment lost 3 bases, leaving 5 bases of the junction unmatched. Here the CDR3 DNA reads TGTGCCAGCAGCGGCCTAGCGGCCAACCAAGAGACCCAGTACTTC. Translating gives CASSGLAANQETQYF.

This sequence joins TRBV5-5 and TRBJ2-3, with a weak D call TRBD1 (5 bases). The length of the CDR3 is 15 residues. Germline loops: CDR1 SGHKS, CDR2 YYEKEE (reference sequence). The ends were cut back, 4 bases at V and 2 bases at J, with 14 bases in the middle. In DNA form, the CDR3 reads TGTGCCAGCAGCGCCGAACAGGCTAACACAGATACGCAGTATTTT. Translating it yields CASSAEQANTDTQYF.

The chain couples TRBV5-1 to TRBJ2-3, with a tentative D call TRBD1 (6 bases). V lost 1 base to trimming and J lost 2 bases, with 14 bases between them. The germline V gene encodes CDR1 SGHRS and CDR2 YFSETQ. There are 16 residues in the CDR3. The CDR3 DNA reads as TGCGCCAGCAGCTTGTCCTGGACAGCAAACACAGATACGCAGTATTTT. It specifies CASSLSWTANTDTQYF.

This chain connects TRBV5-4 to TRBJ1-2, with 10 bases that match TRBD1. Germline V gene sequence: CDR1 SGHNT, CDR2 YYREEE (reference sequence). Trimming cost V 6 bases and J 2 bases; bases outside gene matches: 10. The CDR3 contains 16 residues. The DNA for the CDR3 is TGTGCCAGCAACCCGGGACAGGGGTATAAAAACTATGGCTACACCTTC. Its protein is CASNPGQGYKNYGYTF.

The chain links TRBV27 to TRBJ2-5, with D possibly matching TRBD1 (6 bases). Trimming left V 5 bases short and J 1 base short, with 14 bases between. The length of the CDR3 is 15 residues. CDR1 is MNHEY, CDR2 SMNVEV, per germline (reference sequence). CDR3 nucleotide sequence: TGTGCCAGCAGTATACGGACAGACCGCCAAGAGACCCAGTACTTC. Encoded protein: CASSIRTDRQETQYF.

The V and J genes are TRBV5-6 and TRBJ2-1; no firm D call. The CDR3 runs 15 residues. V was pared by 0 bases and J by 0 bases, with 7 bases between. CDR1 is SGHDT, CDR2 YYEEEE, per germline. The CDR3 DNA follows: TGTGCCAGCAGCTTGGGAAACTACTCCTACAATGAGCAGTTCTTC. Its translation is CASSLGNYSYNEQFF.

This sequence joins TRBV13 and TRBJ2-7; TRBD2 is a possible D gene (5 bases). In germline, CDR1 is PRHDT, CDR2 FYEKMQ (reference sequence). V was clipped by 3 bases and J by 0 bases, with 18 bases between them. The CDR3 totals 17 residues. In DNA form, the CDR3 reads TGTGCCAGCAGCTTCGCCAGGAGCGGAGTTAGCTCCTACGAGCAGTACTTC. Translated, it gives CASSFARSGVSSYEQYF.

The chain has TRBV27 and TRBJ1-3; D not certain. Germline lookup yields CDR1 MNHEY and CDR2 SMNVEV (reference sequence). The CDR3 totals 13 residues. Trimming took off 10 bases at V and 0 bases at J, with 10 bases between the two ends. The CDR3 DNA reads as TGTGCCACCATGAGGCTCTCTGGAAACACCATATATTTT. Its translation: CATMRLSGNTIYF.

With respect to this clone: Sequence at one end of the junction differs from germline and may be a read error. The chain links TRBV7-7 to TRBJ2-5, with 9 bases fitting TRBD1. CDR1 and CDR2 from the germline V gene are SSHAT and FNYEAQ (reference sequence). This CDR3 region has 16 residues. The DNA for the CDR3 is TGTGCTAGCAGCTTAATAGGGACAGGGATTCGAGAGACCCAGTACTTC. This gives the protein CASSLIGTGIRETQYF.